The 3 T cell receptor beta chains below all came from one sample that was sequenced in a study of beta chain features in type 1 diabetes. Of the isolated RNA, all was reverse transcribed, and so the sequenced material was expressed TCRB transcripts. Here immunoSEQ multiplex PCR was the method, and the copy in TCRdb shows in-frame clones only, minus some. The sample records under 900,000 clones, 15% to 20% being singletons. The sequenced sample consisted of naive CD4+ T cells from blood. These TCRs come from a woman in her late teens or twenties in good health.

The sample holds a few counts of this clone. The V and J genes are TRBV4-2 and TRBJ2-5; TRBD2 matches at 10 bases. CDR1 and CDR2 (germline): LGHNA, YNFKEQ. This CDR3 has 18 residues. Trimming took 2 bases from V and 5 from J; bases not matched to a gene: 14. For the CDR3, the DNA is TGTGCCAGCAGCCAACCTGGGCCGCTAGCGGGAGTTACGGAGACCCAGTACTTC. Translation: CASSQPGPLAGVTETQYF.

The chain employs TRBV5-6 and TRBJ2-5; 10 positions match TRBD1. The V gene end was trimmed by 4 bases and the J gene end by 6 bases; junction bases not matched to a gene: 3. The CDR3 runs to 13 residues. Germline CDR1 reads SGHDT; CDR2 reads YYEEEE. The CDR3 region has the DNA TGTGCCAGCAGCCGAGACAGGGGGCAGACCCAGTACTTC. Translating it yields CASSRDRGQTQYF.

This clone was seen a handful of times. V gene TRBV4-2 combines with J gene TRBJ2-7; 7 nucleotides align to TRBD2. The CDR3 contains 17 residues. Germline assignment: CDR1 LGHNA and CDR2 YNFKEQ. The ends lost 2 bases at V and 2 bases at J; junction bases unmatched: 12. CDR3 amino acids: CASSQIPEAGNPYEQYF. The CDR3 DNA is TGTGCCAGCAGCCAAATTCCTGAAGCGGGAAATCCCTACGAGCAGTACTTC.